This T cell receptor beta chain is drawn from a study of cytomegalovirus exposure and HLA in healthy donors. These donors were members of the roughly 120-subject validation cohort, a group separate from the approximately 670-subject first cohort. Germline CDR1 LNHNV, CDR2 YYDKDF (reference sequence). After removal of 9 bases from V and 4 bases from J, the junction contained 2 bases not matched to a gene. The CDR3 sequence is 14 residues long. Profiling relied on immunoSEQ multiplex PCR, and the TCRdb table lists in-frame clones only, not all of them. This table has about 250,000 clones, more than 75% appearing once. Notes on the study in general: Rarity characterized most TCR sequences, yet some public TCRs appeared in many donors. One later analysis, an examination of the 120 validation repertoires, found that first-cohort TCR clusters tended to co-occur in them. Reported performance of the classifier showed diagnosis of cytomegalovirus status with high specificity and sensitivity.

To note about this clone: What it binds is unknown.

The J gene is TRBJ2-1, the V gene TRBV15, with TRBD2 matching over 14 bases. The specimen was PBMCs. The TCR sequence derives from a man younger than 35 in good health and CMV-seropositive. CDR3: CATRLAGGYNEQFF. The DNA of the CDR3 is TGTGCCACAAGACTAGCGGGAGGGTACAATGAGCAGTTCTTC.